The subject of this entry is one TCR beta chain. The entry originates in a study of shared clonotypes between healthy human individuals. For each subset, genomic DNA was distributed in equal portions over several immunoSEQ plates. The repertoire was sequenced with immunoSEQ multiplex PCR; TCRdb's copy has only in-frame clones and lacks some. This sample has 2 million to 2.5 million clones, with more than 80% found just once. The TCR was taken from a man between 18 and 29 years old in good health. Some clones in this sample may be carry-over from other donors' samples. The source material was naive CD4+ T cells from PBMCs. Subset described: CD45RA+ positively selected.

The CDR3 DNA follows: TGTGCCAGTAGTCTCGGGACTGAACCTGAGCAGTTCTTC. Its protein product is CASSLGTEPEQFF. V usage is TRBV19 and J usage is TRBJ2-1, with TRBD2 as a possible D gene (6 bases). CDR3 size: 13 residues. Germline V lookup: CDR1 LNHDA, CDR2 SQIVND (reference sequence). The ends were cut back, 5 bases at V and 9 bases at J, with 14 bases in the middle.